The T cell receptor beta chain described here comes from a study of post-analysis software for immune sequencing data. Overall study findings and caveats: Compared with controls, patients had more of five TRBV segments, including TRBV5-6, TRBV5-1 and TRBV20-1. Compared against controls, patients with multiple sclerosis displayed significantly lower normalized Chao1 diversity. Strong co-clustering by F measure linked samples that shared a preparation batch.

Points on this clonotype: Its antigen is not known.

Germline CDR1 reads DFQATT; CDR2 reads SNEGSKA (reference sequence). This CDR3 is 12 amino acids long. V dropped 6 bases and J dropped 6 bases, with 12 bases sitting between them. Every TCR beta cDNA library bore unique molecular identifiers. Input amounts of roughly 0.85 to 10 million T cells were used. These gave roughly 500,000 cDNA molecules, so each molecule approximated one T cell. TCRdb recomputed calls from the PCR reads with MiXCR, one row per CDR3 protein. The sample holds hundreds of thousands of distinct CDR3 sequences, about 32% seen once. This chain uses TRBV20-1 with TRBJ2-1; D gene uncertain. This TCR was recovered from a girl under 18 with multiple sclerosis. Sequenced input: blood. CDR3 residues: CSALPSVNEQFF. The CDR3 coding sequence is TGCAGTGCCCTCCCCAGTGTCAATGAGCAGTTCTTC.